This T cell receptor beta chain comes out of a study of shared clonotypes between healthy human individuals (dated by TCRdb to between 2020 and 2021). Notes on the research overall: The cohort comprised two women and a few men aged 18 to 49 years. The study deeply sequenced blood TCR repertoires of about 5 healthy adults to estimate repertoire size and the extent of clonotype sharing between individuals. To increase sequencing depth and limit assay-specific biases, different laboratories used diverse techniques to prepare libraries and sequence TCR repertoires. Leukapheresis yielded between about 0.85 and 10 billion PBMCs per donor.

Reading the germline V gene gives CDR1 KGHSH and CDR2 LQKENI. Taken from cysteine to phenylalanine, the CDR3 has 13 residues. Of all the DNA, just the CDR3 is kept, 39 bases in frame from base 1. V is pruned by 6 bases and J by 4 bases, leaving 3 bases of the junction without a gene match. This clone was found many times. Its antigen remains undetermined. No clone much larger than this one lies a single base away; base qualities are absent. Other DNA sequences within the sample encode an identical CDR3. Using the deep immunoSEQ assay, TCR CDR3 regions were amplified from genomic DNA by multiplex PCR. For each cell subset, the extracted genomic DNA was distributed evenly across all wells of several immunoSEQ 96-well plates, and each plate served as one replicate. For unsorted PBMC, roughly 270 ng genomic DNA, equal to 25,000 to 35,000 T cell genomes, was loaded into each replicate PCR. Ten immunoSEQ deep assay plates were used to sequence unsorted PBMC genomic DNA. Purified libraries were quantified with a Qubit 3.0 fluorometer, sized on a Bioanalyzer 2100, and re-quantified with the KAPA Library Quantification kit. Every immunoSEQ 96-well plate was sequenced on a dedicated single-read 150-cycle Illumina NextSeq 550 flow cell. In the original analysis: Because the immunoSEQ output included only junctional sequences and no quality scores, the filtering could not be the same as the filtering used for full-length reads. Sequences were annotated with PyIR, a Python wrapper for IgBLAST v1.9, and V/J genes and CDR3 were assigned using IMGT germline references. Reads were removed for weak V/J assignments (E-value above 1e-6), missing CDR3, stop codons, out-of-frame junctions, or ambiguous translated residues. V3J clonotypes were defined by identical inferred V gene, J gene, and CDR3 amino acid sequence. Percentage overlap between repertoires was calculated by dividing the number of shared unique clonotypes by the size of the smaller repertoire. RTK rarefaction, the Chao1 estimator, and Recon v2.1 estimates of unobserved clonotypes were used to assess repertoire richness. TCRdb took over this immuneACCESS table, retaining in-frame rearrangements with V and J assigned. Such tables are incomplete; in checked studies, under half of the missing clones stem from an unresolved V gene, and the remainder is unexplained. That table furnishes V, J and clone size, whereas the DNA furnished D and trimming. Present in this sample are some 470,000 clones, about three quarters of which were seen just once. About an eighth of the sample belongs to the ten largest clones.

Donors were healthy HIV-negative adults with no recently reported acute infections or vaccinations. Every donor was a Caucasian adult residing in Nashville, Tennessee, USA. For unsorted samples, some 90 million PBMCs were counted, and genomic DNA was extracted using the QIAamp DNA Blood Mini kit. Blood was obtained by leukapheresis, after which PBMCs were separated by Ficoll-Histopaque density gradient centrifugation and cryopreserved in liquid nitrogen vapor phase. Summary of the overall study and its limitations: Because the study included a small number of donors, the genetic and exposure-history diversity represented was limited. Based on pairwise subsampling, the degree of clonotype sharing among donors was expected to be affected by sequencing depth. Sampling was restricted to blood, and TCR repertoires in tissues likely differ from the TCR repertoires found in blood.

Material: PBMCs. The chain uses TRBV18 and TRBJ1-1; the junction holds 9 bases that match TRBD1. The receptor comes from a woman aged 40 to 50 in good health. Some clones in this sample may be carry-over from other donors' samples. The CDR3 protein: CASSPGQGTEAFF. In nucleotide form, the sequence is TGTGCCAGCTCCCCGGGACAGGGCACTGAAGCTTTCTTT.